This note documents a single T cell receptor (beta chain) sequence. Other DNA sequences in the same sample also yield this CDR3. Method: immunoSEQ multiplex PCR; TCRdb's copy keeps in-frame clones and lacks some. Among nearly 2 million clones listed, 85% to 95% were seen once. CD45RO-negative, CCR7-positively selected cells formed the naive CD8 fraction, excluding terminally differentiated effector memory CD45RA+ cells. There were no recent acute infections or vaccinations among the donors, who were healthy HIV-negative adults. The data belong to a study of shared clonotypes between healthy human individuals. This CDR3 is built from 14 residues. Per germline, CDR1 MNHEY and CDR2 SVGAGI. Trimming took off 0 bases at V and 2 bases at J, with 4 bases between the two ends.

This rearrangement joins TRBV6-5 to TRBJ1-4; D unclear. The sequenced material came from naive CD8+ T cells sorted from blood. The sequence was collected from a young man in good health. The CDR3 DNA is TGTGCCAGCAGTTACTCCGGCACTAATGAAAAACTGTTTTTT. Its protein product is CASSYSGTNEKLFF.